The subject of this entry is one T cell receptor beta chain. Its matching antigen is unknown. This record comes from a study of response to subunit inactivated influenza vaccine. Germline loops: CDR1 MNHEY, CDR2 SMNVEV (reference sequence). Deletions cut 5 bases from V and 6 bases from J, with 11 bases between. CDR3 length: 12 residues. Study results and limitations: Each seasonal influenza vaccination recruits few new T cells, the authors suggested.

TCRdb independently ran MiXCR on the RT-PCR reads; one entry per CDR3 protein. The data contain hundreds of thousands of distinct CDR3 sequences, 15% to 20% of them singletons. Here the sequenced sample was PBMCs from blood, taken about 5 days after vaccination. The genes are TRBV27 and TRBJ2-7; D is perhaps TRBD1 (6 bases). The receptor was derived from a man in his forties or fifties who received an inactivated influenza vaccine. CDR3 bases: TGTGCCAGCAGTGCCAGGGGTGCCGAGCAGTACTTC. Its translation: CASSARGAEQYF.